This T cell receptor beta chain emerged from a study of Ad26.COV2.S vaccination and SARS-CoV-2 variants. The wider study: Doses of Ad26.COV2.S were injected into muscle once or twice, 56 days apart. Study-wide results and limits: Substantial breadth was reported for post-vaccination spike-specific CD8+ and CD4+ T cells. TCR breadth and depth estimates may have understated total T cell responses.

Specified treatment: around 19 received Ad26.COV2.S at low or high dose, single or two shots; about 5 received placebo; per-sample allocation not given. Sampling was performed 63 days after the first vaccine or placebo injection. Donation was by an adult aged 18-55 years who was in Boston. Concerning this clone: No antigen is known for it. Distinct nucleotide sequences in the sample also encode this CDR3.

This CDR3 has 13 residues. V lost 1 base, J lost 3 bases, and 7 bases lay in between. The germline CDR1 and CDR2 sequences are SGHAT and FQNNGV. Here immunoSEQ multiplex PCR was the method, and the copy in TCRdb shows in-frame clones only, minus some. The data show 400,000 or so clones, more than 85% seen once. The input for sequencing was peripheral blood, taken in a trial of Ad26.COV2.S vaccine versus placebo. V and J are TRBV11-2 and TRBJ2-7, with D perhaps TRBD2 (5 bases). The clonotype comes from a person between 18 and 65 years old who received the Ad26.COV2.S COVID-19 vaccine or a placebo. CDR3 region: CASSLVGGYEQYF. CDR3 nucleotide sequence: TGTGCCAGCAGCTTAGTCGGAGGCTACGAGCAGTACTTC.